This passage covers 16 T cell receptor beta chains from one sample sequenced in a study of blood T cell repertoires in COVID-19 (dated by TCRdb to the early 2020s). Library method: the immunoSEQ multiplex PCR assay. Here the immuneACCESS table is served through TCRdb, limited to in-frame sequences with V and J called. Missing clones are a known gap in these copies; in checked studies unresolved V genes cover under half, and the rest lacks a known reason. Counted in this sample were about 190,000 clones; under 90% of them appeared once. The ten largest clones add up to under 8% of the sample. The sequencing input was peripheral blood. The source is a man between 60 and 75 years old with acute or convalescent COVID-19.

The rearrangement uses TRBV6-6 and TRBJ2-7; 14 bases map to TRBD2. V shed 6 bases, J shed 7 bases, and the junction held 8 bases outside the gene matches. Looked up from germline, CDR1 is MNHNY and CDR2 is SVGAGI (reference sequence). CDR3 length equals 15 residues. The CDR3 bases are TGTGCCAGCAGGGCCGGGACTAGCGGGAGTTGGGAGCAGTACTTC. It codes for CASRAGTSGSWEQYF.

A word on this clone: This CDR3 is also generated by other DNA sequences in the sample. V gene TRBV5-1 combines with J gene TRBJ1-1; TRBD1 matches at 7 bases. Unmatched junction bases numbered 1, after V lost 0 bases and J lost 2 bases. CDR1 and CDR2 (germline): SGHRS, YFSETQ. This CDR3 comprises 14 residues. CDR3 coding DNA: TGCGCCAGCAGCTTGGACAGGGGCAACACTGAAGCTTTCTTT. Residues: CASSLDRGNTEAFF.

The CDR3 coding sequence is TGCGCCAGCAGCCAACGGGAAGCGTCTAGCACAGATACGCAGTATTTT. This encodes CASSQREASSTDTQYF. The chain couples TRBV4-3 to TRBJ2-3, with D possibly being TRBD2 (5 bases). V gave up 2 bases and J gave up 0 bases, with 12 bases separating them. The CDR3 is 16 amino acids. Germline V gene sequence: CDR1 LGHNA, CDR2 YSLEER.

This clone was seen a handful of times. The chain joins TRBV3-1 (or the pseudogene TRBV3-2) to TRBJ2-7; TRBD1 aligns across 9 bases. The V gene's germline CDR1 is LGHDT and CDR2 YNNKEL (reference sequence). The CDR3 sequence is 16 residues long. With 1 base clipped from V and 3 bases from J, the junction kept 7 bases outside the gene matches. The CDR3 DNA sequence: TGTGCCAGCAGCCAAGTTCGGGACAGGGCCATCTACGAGCAGTACTTC. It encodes CASSQVRDRAIYEQYF.

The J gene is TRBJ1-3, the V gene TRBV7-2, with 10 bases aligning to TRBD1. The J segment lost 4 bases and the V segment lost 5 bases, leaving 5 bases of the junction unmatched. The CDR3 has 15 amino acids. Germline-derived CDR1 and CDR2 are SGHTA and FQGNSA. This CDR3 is CASSTDRGQGNTIYF. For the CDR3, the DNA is TGTGCCAGCAGCACAGACAGGGGGCAAGGAAACACCATATATTTT.

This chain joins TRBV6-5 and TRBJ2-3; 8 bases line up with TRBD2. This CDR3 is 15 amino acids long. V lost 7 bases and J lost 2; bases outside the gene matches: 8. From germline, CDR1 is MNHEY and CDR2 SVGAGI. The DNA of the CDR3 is TGTGCCAGCACCCTAACTAGCGGCCTCACAGATACGCAGTATTTT. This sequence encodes CASTLTSGLTDTQYF.

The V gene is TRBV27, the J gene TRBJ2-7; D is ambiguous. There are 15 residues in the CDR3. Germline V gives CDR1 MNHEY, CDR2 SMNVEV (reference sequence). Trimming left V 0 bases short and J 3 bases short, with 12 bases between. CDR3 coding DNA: TGTGCCAGCAGTTTATCTTTCGCCGGCGGCTACGAGCAGTACTTC. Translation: CASSLSFAGGYEQYF.

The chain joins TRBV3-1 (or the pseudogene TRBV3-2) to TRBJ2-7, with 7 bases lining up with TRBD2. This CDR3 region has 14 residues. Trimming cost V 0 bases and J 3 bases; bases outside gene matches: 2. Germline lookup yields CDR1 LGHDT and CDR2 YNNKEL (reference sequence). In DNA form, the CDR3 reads TGTGCCAGCAGCCAAGAGAGCGGGAACTACGAGCAGTACTTC. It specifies CASSQESGNYEQYF.

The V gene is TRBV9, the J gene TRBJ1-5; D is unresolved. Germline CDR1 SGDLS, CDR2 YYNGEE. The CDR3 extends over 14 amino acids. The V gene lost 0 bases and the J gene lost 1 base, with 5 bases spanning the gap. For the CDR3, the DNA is TGTGCCAGCAGCGTAGGTCTGAGCAATCAGCCCCAGCATTTT. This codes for CASSVGLSNQPQHF.

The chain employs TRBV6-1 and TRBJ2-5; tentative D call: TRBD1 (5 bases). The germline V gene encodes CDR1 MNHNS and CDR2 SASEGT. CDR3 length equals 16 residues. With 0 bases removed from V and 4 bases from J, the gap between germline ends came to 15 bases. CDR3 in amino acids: CASSEASEGVGETQYF. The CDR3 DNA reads TGTGCCAGCAGTGAAGCCTCCGAAGGGGTCGGAGAGACCCAGTACTTC.

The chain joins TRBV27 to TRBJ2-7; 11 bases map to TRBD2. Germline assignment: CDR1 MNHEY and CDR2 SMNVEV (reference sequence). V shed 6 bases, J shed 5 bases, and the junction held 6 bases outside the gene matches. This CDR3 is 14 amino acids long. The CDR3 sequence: CASRQKTSGDEQYF. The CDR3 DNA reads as TGTGCCAGCAGACAAAAGACTAGCGGGGACGAGCAGTACTTC.

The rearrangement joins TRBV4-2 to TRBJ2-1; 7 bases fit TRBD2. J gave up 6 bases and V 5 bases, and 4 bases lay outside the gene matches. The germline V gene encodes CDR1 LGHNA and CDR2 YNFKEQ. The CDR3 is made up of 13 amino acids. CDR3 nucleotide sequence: TGTGCCAGCAGCGGGGGGGAAAGCAATGAGCAGTTCTTC. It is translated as CASSGGESNEQFF.

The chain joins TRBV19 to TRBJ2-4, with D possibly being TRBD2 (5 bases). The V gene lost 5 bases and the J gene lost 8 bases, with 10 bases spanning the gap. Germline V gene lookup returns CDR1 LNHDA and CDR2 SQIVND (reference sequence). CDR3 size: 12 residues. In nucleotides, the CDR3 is TGTGCCAGTAGTGAGGGTTGGGACATTCAGTACTTC. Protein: CASSEGWDIQYF.

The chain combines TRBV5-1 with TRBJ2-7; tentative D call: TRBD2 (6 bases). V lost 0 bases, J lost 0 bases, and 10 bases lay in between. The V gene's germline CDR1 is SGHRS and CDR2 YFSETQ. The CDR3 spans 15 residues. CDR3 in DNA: TGCGCCAGCAGCTTGGAGGGAGGTCTCTCCTACGAGCAGTACTTC. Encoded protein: CASSLEGGLSYEQYF.

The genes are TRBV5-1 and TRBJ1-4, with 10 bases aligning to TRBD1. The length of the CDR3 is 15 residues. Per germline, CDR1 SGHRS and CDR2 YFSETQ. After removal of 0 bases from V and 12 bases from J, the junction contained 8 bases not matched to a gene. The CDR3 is CASSLALGQGSELFF. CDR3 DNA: TGCGCCAGCAGCTTGGCCCTGGGACAGGGGAGTGAACTGTTTTTT.

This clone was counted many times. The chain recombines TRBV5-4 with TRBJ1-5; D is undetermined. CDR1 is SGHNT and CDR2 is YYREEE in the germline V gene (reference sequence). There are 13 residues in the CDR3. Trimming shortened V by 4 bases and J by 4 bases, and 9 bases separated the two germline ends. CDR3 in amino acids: CASSPDGNQPQHF. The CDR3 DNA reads TGTGCCAGCAGCCCCGACGGGAATCAGCCCCAGCATTTT.